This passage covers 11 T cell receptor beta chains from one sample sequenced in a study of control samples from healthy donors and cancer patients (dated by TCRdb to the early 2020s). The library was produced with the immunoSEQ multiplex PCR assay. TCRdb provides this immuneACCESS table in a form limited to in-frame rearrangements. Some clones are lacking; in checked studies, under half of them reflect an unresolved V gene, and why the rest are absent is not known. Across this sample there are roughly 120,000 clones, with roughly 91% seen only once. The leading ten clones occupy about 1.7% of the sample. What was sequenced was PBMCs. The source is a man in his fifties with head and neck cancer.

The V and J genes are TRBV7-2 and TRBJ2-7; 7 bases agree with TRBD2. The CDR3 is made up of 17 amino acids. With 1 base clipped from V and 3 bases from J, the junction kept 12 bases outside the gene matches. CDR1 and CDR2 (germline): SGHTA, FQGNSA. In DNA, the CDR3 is TGTGCCAGCAGCTTAGGGGGGGGTGGACTAGGGCACTACGAGCAGTACTTC. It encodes CASSLGGGGLGHYEQYF.

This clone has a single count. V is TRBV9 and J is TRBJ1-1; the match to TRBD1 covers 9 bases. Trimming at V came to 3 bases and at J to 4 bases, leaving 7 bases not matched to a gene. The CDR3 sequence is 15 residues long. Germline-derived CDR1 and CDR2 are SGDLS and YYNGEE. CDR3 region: CASSARTDRGTEAFF. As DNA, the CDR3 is TGTGCCAGCAGCGCACGCACGGACAGGGGCACTGAAGCTTTCTTT.

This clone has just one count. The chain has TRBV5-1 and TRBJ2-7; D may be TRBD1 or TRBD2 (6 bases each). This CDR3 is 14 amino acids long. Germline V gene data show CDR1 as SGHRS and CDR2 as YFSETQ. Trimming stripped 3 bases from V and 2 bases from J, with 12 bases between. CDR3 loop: CASSSGQRAYEQYF. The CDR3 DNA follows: TGCGCCAGCAGCTCAGGACAGCGGGCCTACGAGCAGTACTTC.

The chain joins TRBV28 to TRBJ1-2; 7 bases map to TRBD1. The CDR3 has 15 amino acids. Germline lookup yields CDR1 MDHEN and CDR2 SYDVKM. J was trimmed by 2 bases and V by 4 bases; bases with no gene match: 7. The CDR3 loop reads CASSSSDRVNYGYTF. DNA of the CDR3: TGTGCCAGCAGTTCCTCCGACAGGGTCAACTATGGCTACACCTTC.

The CDR3 DNA sequence: TGTGCCATTCAGGGGGCTGGGGCCAACGTCCTGACTTTC. Protein product: CAIQGAGANVLTF. J is TRBJ2-6 and V is TRBV2; 7 nucleotides match TRBD1. Germline values: CDR1 SNHLY, CDR2 FYNNEI. CDR3 length: 13 residues. Losses at the gene ends were 10 bases for V and 2 bases for J; bases not matched to a gene: 2.

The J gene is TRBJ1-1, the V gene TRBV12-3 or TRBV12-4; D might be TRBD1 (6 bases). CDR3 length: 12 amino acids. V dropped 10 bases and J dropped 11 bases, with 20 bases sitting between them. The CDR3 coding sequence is TGTGCCACCACGACGGACAGTCTATACGCTTTCTTT. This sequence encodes CATTTDSLYAFF.

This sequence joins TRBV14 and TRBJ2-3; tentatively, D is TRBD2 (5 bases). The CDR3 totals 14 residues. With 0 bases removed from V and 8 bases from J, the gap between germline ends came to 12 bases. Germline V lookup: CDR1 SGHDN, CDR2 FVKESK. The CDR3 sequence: CASSQDYGGGTQYF. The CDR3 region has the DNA TGTGCCAGCAGCCAAGATTACGGAGGCGGTACGCAGTATTTT.

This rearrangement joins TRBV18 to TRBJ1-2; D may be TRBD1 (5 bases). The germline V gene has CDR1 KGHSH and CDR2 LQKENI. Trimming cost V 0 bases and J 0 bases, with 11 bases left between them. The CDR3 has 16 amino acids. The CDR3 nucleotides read TGTGCCAGCTCACCACCGGTCGACAGCCCTAACTATGGCTACACCTTC. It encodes CASSPPVDSPNYGYTF.

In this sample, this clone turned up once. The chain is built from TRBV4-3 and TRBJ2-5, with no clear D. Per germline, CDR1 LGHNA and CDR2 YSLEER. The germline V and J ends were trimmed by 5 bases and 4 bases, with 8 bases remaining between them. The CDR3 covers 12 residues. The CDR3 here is CASSRDRETQYF. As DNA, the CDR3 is TGCGCCAGCAGCAGGGATCGAGAGACCCAGTACTTC.

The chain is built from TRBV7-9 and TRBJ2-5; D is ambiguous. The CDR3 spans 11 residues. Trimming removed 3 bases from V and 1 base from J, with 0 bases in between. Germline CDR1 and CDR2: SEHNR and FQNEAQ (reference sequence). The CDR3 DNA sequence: TGTGCCAGCAGCTTCCAAGAGACCCAGTACTTC. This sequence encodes CASSFQETQYF.

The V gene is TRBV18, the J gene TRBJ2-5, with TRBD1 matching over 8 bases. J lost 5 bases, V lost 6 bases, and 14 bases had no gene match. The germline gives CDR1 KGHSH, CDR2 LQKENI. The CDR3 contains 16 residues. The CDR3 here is CASSPRQGPGGETQYF. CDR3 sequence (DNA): TGTGCCAGCTCCCCCCGACAGGGGCCAGGTGGGGAGACCCAGTACTTC.